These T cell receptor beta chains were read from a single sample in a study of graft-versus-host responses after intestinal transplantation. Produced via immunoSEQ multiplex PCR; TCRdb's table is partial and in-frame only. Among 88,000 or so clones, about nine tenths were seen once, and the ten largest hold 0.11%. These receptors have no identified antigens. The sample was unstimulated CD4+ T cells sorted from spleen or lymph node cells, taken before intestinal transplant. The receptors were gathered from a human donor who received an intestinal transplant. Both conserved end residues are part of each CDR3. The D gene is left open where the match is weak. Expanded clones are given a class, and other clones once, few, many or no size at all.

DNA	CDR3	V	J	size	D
TGTGCCAGCAGTCCCCCCGGGACTAGCGAAGATACGCAGTATTTT	CASSPPGTSEDTQYF	TRBV6-5	TRBJ2-3	.	TRBD2
TGTGCCAGCAGCGTCACCGGGGGAAACACCATATATTTT	CASSVTGGNTIYF	TRBV7-3	TRBJ1-3	.	.
TGCGCCAGCAGCTTGACAGGGGGCGAAGAGAATTTC	CASSLTGGEENF	TRBV5-1	TRBJ2-7	.	TRBD1
TGCGCCGAACAGGGAGAACAAGAGACCCAGTACTTC	CAEQGEQETQYF	TRBV5-1	TRBJ2-5	.	.
TGCGCCAGCAGCCATAGGACGGGGGCCTACGAGCAGTACTTC	CASSHRTGAYEQYF	TRBV4-1	TRBJ2-7	few	.
TGCGCCAGCGCCCCGGGACAAAACTACGAGCAGTACTTC	CASAPGQNYEQYF	TRBV5-1	TRBJ2-7	few	.
TGTGCCAGCAGCGTAGGAACTAGCTCCTATAATTCACCCCTCCACTTT	CASSVGTSSYNSPLHF	TRBV9	TRBJ1-6	.	.
TGCGCCAGCAGCTACGGACTAGCGGGGGCCCACGAGCAGTACTTC	CASSYGLAGAHEQYF	TRBV5-1	TRBJ2-7	.	TRBD2
TGTGCCAGCAGCCCAGACTCGAAGTCCGAGCAGTACTTC	CASSPDSKSEQYF	TRBV5-5	TRBJ2-7	.	.
TGTGCCAGCAGCTTGGGTGGAGGCCCGAGCTCCTACGAGCAGTACTTC	CASSLGGGPSSYEQYF	TRBV5-4	TRBJ2-7	.	.
TGTGCCAGCAGCTTAGGGGCGGGACAGGGGGCGCACAATGAGCAGTTCTTC	CASSLGAGQGAHNEQFF	TRBV7-9	TRBJ2-1	.	TRBD1
TGTGCCAGCAGCCCAACGGGACTAGCGGGGGCGCCACAAGAGACCCAGTACTTC	CASSPTGLAGAPQETQYF	TRBV4-2	TRBJ2-5	.	TRBD2
TGTGCCAGTAGTCTCCCGACAGTGGCGTTCTATGGCTACACCTTC	CASSLPTVAFYGYTF	TRBV19	TRBJ1-2	.	.
TGCGCCAGCAGCCCCCTGGGGTTGGGAGCCTACGAGCAGTACTTC	CASSPLGLGAYEQYF	TRBV5-1	TRBJ2-7	.	.
TGTGCCAGCAGTGGACGGGGTTCTAACCGCTACGAGCAGTACTTC	CASSGRGSNRYEQYF	TRBV2	TRBJ2-7	.	.
TGCGCCAGCAGCCAAGAGTTCGGCGGGGGTGGCACAGATACGCAGTATTTT	CASSQEFGGGGTDTQYF	TRBV4-1	TRBJ2-3	.	TRBD2
TGTGCCAGCAGCTTAATGGGGACTAGCGGCAGACGGTACTTC	CASSLMGTSGRRYF	TRBV7-3	TRBJ2-7	.	TRBD2
TGCAGCGCCCGGGGGGACACTGAAGCTTTCTTT	CSARGDTEAFF	TRBV29-1	TRBJ1-1	.	.
TGTGCCACCAGCAGAGATCTTCTATCGCAGCCCCAGCATTTT	CATSRDLLSQPQHF	TRBV15	TRBJ1-5	.	.
TGCGCCAGCAGCTTGTATTCGGTGTACGAGCAGTACTTC	CASSLYSVYEQYF	TRBV5-1	TRBJ2-7	.	.
TGTGCCAGCAGCTTAGTTAGGGCTAGCGGGGGGCCGGCGACAGATACGCAGTATTTT	CASSLVRASGGPATDTQYF	TRBV7-9	TRBJ2-3	.	TRBD2
TGTGCCAGCAGTGAGGCGGGCTCTGGAAACACCATATATTTT	CASSEAGSGNTIYF	TRBV2	TRBJ1-3	.	.
TGTGCCAGCTCACGGCAGGACTGGGATGAAGCTTTCTTT	CASSRQDWDEAFF	TRBV18	TRBJ1-1	.	.
TGTGCCAGCAGCTCATCCTCAGCGGGGCGCTCCTACAATGAGCAGTTCTTC	CASSSSSAGRSYNEQFF	TRBV13	TRBJ2-1	.	TRBD2
TGTGCCAGCAGTGCCCCCGGGGGTCTCAGCTCTGGAAACACCATATATTTT	CASSAPGGLSSGNTIYF	TRBV9	TRBJ1-3	.	.
TGTGCCAGCAGTTTGCAATCAGGACGGGGTAACTATGGCTACACCTTC	CASSLQSGRGNYGYTF	TRBV27	TRBJ1-2	.	.
TGTGCCAGCAGTAAGACAGAGACGAAAACAGATACGCAGTATTTT	CASSKTETKTDTQYF	TRBV6-1	TRBJ2-3	.	.
TGTGCCAGCTCACCACCATCCAGGGGGAACTACGAGCAGTACTTC	CASSPPSRGNYEQYF	TRBV18	TRBJ2-7	.	TRBD1
TGTGCCAGCTCACCACCGACTGCAACAGATACGCAGTATTTT	CASSPPTATDTQYF	TRBV18	TRBJ2-3	.	.
TGTGCCAGCAGTACAACAGGGACGGGGTATGGCTACACCTTC	CASSTTGTGYGYTF	TRBV27	TRBJ1-2	.	.
TGTGCCAGCAGCTGGGGGGGGACCACCTCCTACGAGCAGTACTTC	CASSWGGTTSYEQYF	TRBV5-5	TRBJ2-7	.	TRBD2
TGTGCCAGCAGCCTTTTGGAGACCCAGTACTTC	CASSLLETQYF	TRBV5-4	TRBJ2-5	.	.
TGTGCCAGCAGTAAGGACACAGGGAGGCAGTACTTC	CASSKDTGRQYF	TRBV6-5	TRBJ2-7	.	.
TGTGCCAGCAGCTTAATTGGGGGTCCCCAGGGGGCGCGTTTCACTGAAGCTTTCTTT	CASSLIGGPQGARFTEAFF	TRBV7-9	TRBJ1-1	.	TRBD1
TGTGCCACCAGCAGAGATAGCGGGGGGAACACCGGGGAGCTGTTTTTT	CATSRDSGGNTGELFF	TRBV15	TRBJ2-2	few	TRBD2
TGTGCCACCAGCAGAGATAGGTGGGGGGACCGCACCGGGGAGCTGTTTTTT	CATSRDRWGDRTGELFF	TRBV15	TRBJ2-2	.	.
TGTGCCAGTAGTATATACGGGACAGGGGGCCGGAACACTGAAGCTTTCTTT	CASSIYGTGGRNTEAFF	TRBV19	TRBJ1-1	.	TRBD1
TGTGCCAGCAGCTTAACGGGAGACAACTATGGCTACACCTTC	CASSLTGDNYGYTF	TRBV7-3	TRBJ1-2	.	.
TGTGCCAGCAGTCGCAGGGATCAGCCCCAGCATTTT	CASSRRDQPQHF	TRBV7-2	TRBJ1-5	.	.
TGCGCCAGCAGCTTGGATGGTGGGGCGATAGCTGAAGCTTTCTTT	CASSLDGGAIAEAFF	TRBV5-1	TRBJ1-1	.	.
TGTGCCAGCAGGACCCAGGGACAGGCCTCGCCCCAGCATTTT	CASRTQGQASPQHF	TRBV2	TRBJ1-5	once	TRBD1
TGCGCCAGCAGCCCCCTTTCTAGCGGGGACGATACGCAGTATTTT	CASSPLSSGDDTQYF	TRBV5-1	TRBJ2-3	.	TRBD2
TGTGCCAGCAGCGCTGGACAGGGGAGGAATCCCGAGCAGTACTTC	CASSAGQGRNPEQYF	TRBV9	TRBJ2-7	once	TRBD1
TGTGCCATCAGTGAGATGGCAGTCGAGCAGTTCTTC	CAISEMAVEQFF	TRBV10-3	TRBJ2-1	.	.
TGTGCCAGCAGCTTAGGACACGGCATGGAGACCCAGTACTTC	CASSLGHGMETQYF	TRBV11-3	TRBJ2-5	.	.
TGTGCCAGCAGGTGCGGGGACCAAGAGACCCAGTACTTC	CASRCGDQETQYF	TRBV6-1	TRBJ2-5	.	.
TGTGCCAGCAGGACTTCGGGGTATAGCAATCAGCCCCAGCATTTT	CASRTSGYSNQPQHF	TRBV6-6	TRBJ1-5	.	.
TGTGCCAGCAGTTTATTCGGGTCCTCACCCCTCCACTTT	CASSLFGSSPLHF	TRBV27	TRBJ1-6	.	.